Following are 29 T cell receptor beta chains from one sample sequenced in a study of blood T cell repertoires in COVID-19. Assay: immunoSEQ multiplex PCR; the TCRdb copy retains only in-frame clones and omits some. The sample carries 46,000 or so clones, approximately 87% recorded once. Sequencing was performed on peripheral blood. Source of these receptors: a human donor in a cohort sampled during active COVID-19.

The chain combines TRBV10-3 with TRBJ1-6, with 8 bases aligning to TRBD1. Germline V CDR1 and CDR2: ENHRY, SYGVKD. The trim removed 0 bases at V and 10 bases at J, leaving 8 bases unmatched. This CDR3 is built from 16 residues. CDR3: CAISESGQGSGSPLHF. For the CDR3, the DNA is TGTGCCATCAGTGAGTCTGGACAGGGTTCCGGATCACCCCTCCACTTT.

The genes are TRBV7-2 and TRBJ2-4, with TRBD1 matching 10 bases. Germline CDR1 reads SGHTA; CDR2 reads FQGNSA. The CDR3 is 14 residues long. J was trimmed by 8 bases and V by 5 bases; bases with no gene match: 6. The chain's CDR3 is CASSTGTGVYIQYF. DNA for the CDR3: TGTGCCAGCAGCACCGGGACAGGGGTGTACATTCAGTACTTC.

The V and J genes are TRBV20-1 and TRBJ2-7; TRBD1 aligns across 10 bases. After removal of 3 bases from V and 2 bases from J, the junction contained 7 bases not matched to a gene. The CDR3 length is 15 residues. CDR1 is DFQATT, CDR2 SNEGSKA, per germline (reference sequence). CDR3 loop: CSASSGQGDPYEQYF. CDR3 DNA: TGCAGTGCTAGTTCTGGACAGGGGGATCCCTACGAGCAGTACTTC.

CDR3 in amino acids: CASSSQAGEGYEQYF. The CDR3 region has the DNA TGTGCCAGCAGCTCCCAAGCGGGGGAGGGCTACGAGCAGTACTTC. V is TRBV3-1 (or the pseudogene TRBV3-2) and J is TRBJ2-7; 8 bases are shared with TRBD2. J lost 3 bases, V lost 5 bases, and 9 bases had no gene match. This CDR3 spans 15 amino acids. The germline CDR1 and CDR2 sequences are LGHDT and YNNKEL (reference sequence).

The chain is built from TRBV27 and TRBJ1-6, with 7 nucleotides matching TRBD1. The length of the CDR3 is 15 residues. CDR1 and CDR2 (germline): MNHEY, SMNVEV (reference sequence). The ends lost 6 bases at V and 12 bases at J; junction bases unmatched: 14. CDR3 sequence reads: CASRETGFLRLPLHF. CDR3 nucleotide sequence: TGTGCCAGCAGAGAGACAGGGTTCCTGCGTTTACCCCTCCACTTT.

The chain links TRBV5-1 to TRBJ1-6, with a weak D call TRBD1 (5 bases). Trimming stripped 0 bases from V and 10 bases from J, with 14 bases between. The CDR3 is 15 amino acids. The germline V gene has CDR1 SGHRS and CDR2 YFSETQ. This CDR3 is CASSLETGGRSPLHF. The DNA for the CDR3 is TGCGCCAGCAGCTTGGAGACCGGGGGTCGATCACCCCTCCACTTT.

The chain links TRBV12-3 or TRBV12-4 to TRBJ1-1; D perhaps matches TRBD1 (5 bases). The CDR3 is made up of 13 amino acids. The V and J ends lost 5 bases and 7 bases respectively, with 14 bases between them. The CDR3 DNA reads as TGTGCCAGCAGTGGAACAGGAAAACGTGAAGCTTTCTTT. Translating it yields CASSGTGKREAFF.

The chain couples TRBV28 to TRBJ2-7; D call uncertain. V gave up 6 bases and J gave up 2 bases, with 14 bases separating them. The CDR3 totals 14 residues. CDR1 is MDHEN and CDR2 is SYDVKM in the germline V gene. CDR3 DNA: TGTGCCAGCAGCCCTGACTCAATCCCCTACGAGCAGTACTTC. This sequence encodes CASSPDSIPYEQYF.

The rearrangement uses TRBV4-1 and TRBJ1-5; D is possibly TRBD1 (5 bases). CDR1 is MGHRA, CDR2 YSYEKL, per germline. The CDR3 extends over 16 amino acids. Trimming left V 0 bases short and J 7 bases short, with 16 bases between. The CDR3 DNA reads TGCGCCAGCAGCCAAGATTCCCAGGGATCCTACCAGCCCCAGCATTTT. Translation gives CASSQDSQGSYQPQHF.

The chain carries TRBV27 and TRBJ2-7; 10 nucleotides align to TRBD1. The CDR3 is 15 amino acids. J lost 5 bases, V lost 4 bases, and 8 bases had no gene match. Germline CDR1 reads MNHEY; CDR2 reads SMNVEV (reference sequence). CDR3 in amino acids: CASSSRTGGSHEQYF. The DNA of the CDR3 is TGTGCCAGCAGTTCCCGGACAGGGGGATCCCACGAGCAGTACTTC.

The chain recombines TRBV30 with TRBJ1-1, with D possibly being TRBD1 (6 bases). V was pared by 5 bases and J by 4 bases, with 14 bases between. CDR3 length equals 13 residues. CDR1 and CDR2 (germline): GTSNPN, SVGIG (reference sequence). CDR3 coding DNA: TGTGCCTGGCACCAGGGGCGAGTCACTGAAGCTTTCTTT. Encoded protein: CAWHQGRVTEAFF.

The V call is TRBV27, the J call TRBJ1-2, with 9 bases matching TRBD1. Germline V gene lookup returns CDR1 MNHEY and CDR2 SMNVEV (reference sequence). Trimming removed 7 bases from V and 5 bases from J; junction bases left unmatched: 14. This CDR3 region has 16 residues. CDR3 protein: CASTMTGGELQYGYTF. In DNA, the CDR3 is TGTGCCAGCACCATGACAGGGGGGGAACTTCAGTATGGCTACACCTTC.

The chain employs TRBV6-5 and TRBJ1-1; 7 bases are a match to TRBD1. V was clipped by 7 bases and J by 7 bases; unmatched bases: 12. The CDR3 is 14 amino acids. From germline, CDR1 is MNHEY and CDR2 SVGAGI. CDR3 nucleotides: TGTGCCAGCACTCAACCGGGACAGCGACTTGAAGCTTTCTTT. It encodes CASTQPGQRLEAFF.

CDR3 nucleotides: TGCAGCGGGTGGGAGGGTCGCTTCAACAATGAGCAGTTCTTC. This gives the protein CSGWEGRFNNEQFF. The rearrangement links TRBV29-1 to TRBJ2-1; 7 positions match TRBD2. The J segment lost 5 bases and the V segment lost 7 bases, leaving 11 bases of the junction unmatched. Germline CDR1 is SQVTM and CDR2 is ANQGSEA. This CDR3 has 14 amino acids.

The J gene is TRBJ1-3, the V gene TRBV20-1; 9 bases are a match to TRBD1. Germline V gene lookup returns CDR1 DFQATT and CDR2 SNEGSKA (reference sequence). The CDR3 covers 16 residues. V lost 3 bases, J lost 2 bases, and 8 bases stayed unmatched. CDR3 sequence (DNA): TGCAGTGCTAGTGGAACCAACAGGGGGCCTGGAAACACCATATATTTT. Protein product: CSASGTNRGPGNTIYF.

V gene TRBV19 combines with J gene TRBJ2-4; 7 bases map to TRBD1. With 4 bases clipped from V and 0 bases from J, the junction kept 6 bases outside the gene matches. The CDR3 length is 16 residues. Germline CDR1 reads LNHDA; CDR2 reads SQIVND (reference sequence). CDR3 in DNA: TGTGCCAGTAGTAGAGGACAGGCCTTAGCCAAAAACATTCAGTACTTC. This codes for CASSRGQALAKNIQYF.

This sequence joins TRBV24-1 and TRBJ2-2; 7 nucleotides align to TRBD1. Trimming took 9 bases from V and 5 from J; bases not matched to a gene: 5. CDR1 is KGHDR and CDR2 is SFDVKD in the germline V gene. The CDR3 extends over 13 amino acids. The CDR3 is CATQGERTGELFF. The CDR3 DNA is TGTGCCACCCAGGGGGAGAGAACCGGGGAGCTGTTTTTT.

The rearrangement uses TRBV27 and TRBJ1-1; D is possibly TRBD1 (6 bases). Germline V lookup: CDR1 MNHEY, CDR2 SMNVEV (reference sequence). Trimming left V 6 bases short and J 1 base short, with 15 bases between. This CDR3 has 15 residues. The CDR3 is CASRRWEGGNTEAFF. The CDR3 nucleotides read TGTGCCAGCAGAAGATGGGAGGGGGGGAACACTGAAGCTTTCTTT.

The chain combines TRBV5-4 with TRBJ1-1, with 10 bases aligning to TRBD1. CDR3 size: 14 residues. V lost 3 bases and J lost 6; bases outside the gene matches: 5. Germline CDR1 is SGHNT and CDR2 is YYREEE (reference sequence). CDR3 sequence: CASSSSTGGSEAFF. For the CDR3, the DNA is TGTGCCAGCAGCTCCTCGACAGGGGGCTCTGAAGCTTTCTTT.

The chain is built from TRBV9 and TRBJ1-3, with 7 bases fitting TRBD1. Germline V lookup: CDR1 SGDLS, CDR2 YYNGEE. The CDR3 sequence is 14 residues long. The junction had 5 bases not matched to a gene; V was cut back by 4 bases and J by 4 bases. CDR3 sequence reads: CASSRTGVGNTIYF. CDR3 nucleotides: TGTGCCAGCAGCAGAACAGGGGTCGGAAACACCATATATTTT.

The CDR3 reads CASRPAGGYQETQYF. The CDR3 DNA reads as TGTGCCAGCAGACCCGCAGGGGGGTACCAAGAGACCCAGTACTTC. The J gene is TRBJ2-5, the V gene TRBV6-5; TRBD1 might be the D (7 bases). The CDR3 consists of 15 residues. CDR1 MNHEY and CDR2 SVGAGI come from the germline V gene. V lost 6 bases to trimming and J lost 0 bases, with 14 bases between them.

The chain combines TRBV4-3 with TRBJ1-4; unclear D gene. This CDR3 has 16 residues. CDR1 and CDR2 from the germline V gene are LGHNA and YSLEER. V was clipped by 0 bases and J by 7 bases, with 15 bases between them. CDR3 coding DNA: TGCGCCAGCAGCCAAGATCACCGAGGGATTGGTGAAAAACTGTTTTTT. Its protein is CASSQDHRGIGEKLFF.

The CDR3 spells CASSLLTGVHEQYF. In DNA, the CDR3 is TGTGCCAGCAGCTTACTGACAGGGGTCCACGAGCAGTACTTC. The rearrangement links TRBV11-2 to TRBJ2-7; TRBD1 agrees at 8 bases. The length of the CDR3 is 14 residues. The V gene end was trimmed by 2 bases and the J gene end by 5 bases; junction bases not matched to a gene: 5. Germline lookup yields CDR1 SGHAT and CDR2 FQNNGV.

The V and J genes are TRBV9 and TRBJ1-1; 8 bases fit TRBD1. J was trimmed by 1 base and V by 2 bases; bases with no gene match: 1. The V gene's germline CDR1 is SGDLS and CDR2 YYNGEE. The CDR3 sequence is 14 residues long. CDR3 nucleotides: TGTGCCAGCAGCGTCGACAGGGGGAACACTGAAGCTTTCTTT. This sequence encodes CASSVDRGNTEAFF. Full variable domain (remainder filled in from reference TRBV9 and TRBJ1-1): DSGVTQTPKHLITATGQRVTLRCSPRSGDLSVYWYQQSLDQGLQFLIQYYNGEERAKGNILERFSAQQFPDLHSELNLSSLELGDSALYFCASSVDRGNTEAFFGQGTRLTVV.

The CDR3 nucleotides are TGCAGCGTCACCGAGACAGGGCGGCCGAATGAAAAACTGTTTTTT. The encoded protein is CSVTETGRPNEKLFF. The rearrangement uses TRBV29-1 and TRBJ1-4; 7 bases are a match to TRBD1. This CDR3 is built from 15 residues. Germline assignment: CDR1 SQVTM and CDR2 ANQGSEA. The junction had 12 bases not matched to a gene; V was cut back by 6 bases and J by 5 bases. The full variable domain, its missing parts supplied by reference TRBV29-1 and TRBJ1-4, is SAVISQKPSRDICQRGTSLTIQCQVDSQVTMMFWYRQQPGQSLTLIATANQGSEATYESGFVIDKFPISRPNLTFSTLTVSNMSPEDSSIYLCSVTETGRPNEKLFFGSGTQLSVL.

The chain combines TRBV19 with TRBJ1-2, with TRBD1 as a possible D gene (5 bases). V lost 7 bases and J lost 5, with 17 bases in between. This CDR3 is 14 amino acids long. In germline, CDR1 is LNHDA, CDR2 SQIVND (reference sequence). The CDR3 reads CASTPRQGIYGYTF. CDR3 nucleotides: TGTGCCAGTACCCCGAGGCAGGGAATTTATGGCTACACCTTC.

The CDR3, as DNA: TGTGCCAGCAGCTTCATACGGGGGGTCGGCAATGAGCAGTTCTTC. Protein product: CASSFIRGVGNEQFF. V is TRBV7-9 and J is TRBJ2-1; TRBD2 matches at 7 bases. Germline CDR1 SEHNR, CDR2 FQNEAQ (reference sequence). The CDR3 is 15 residues long. The trim removed 3 bases at V and 6 bases at J, leaving 8 bases unmatched.

V is TRBV19 and J is TRBJ1-5; 7 bases align to TRBD1. Germline CDR1 and CDR2: LNHDA and SQIVND (reference sequence). The CDR3 covers 14 residues. Here the CDR3 reads CAAGGPSSNQPQHF. CDR3 DNA: TGTGCAGCAGGGGGTCCCTCTAGCAATCAGCCCCAGCATTTT.

This sequence joins TRBV7-2 and TRBJ2-5, with D perhaps matching TRBD1 (6 bases). The CDR3 sequence is 13 residues long. The germline V gene has CDR1 SGHTA and CDR2 FQGNSA. The V and J ends lost 4 bases and 7 bases respectively, with 13 bases between them. The CDR3 nucleotides read TGTGCCAGCAGCTACAGGGTACAACCGACCCAGTACTTC. It translates to CASSYRVQPTQYF.